These 14 T cell receptor beta chains came from one sample sequenced in a study of identical twins' blood T cells. MiXCR was run by TCRdb on the 5' RACE reads, yielding one entry per CDR3 protein. The sample shows fewer than 450,000 distinct CDR3 sequences, approximately 30% of them seen only once. Material for sequencing was PBMCs. The receptors derive from a woman aged 18-49 years in good health.

There are a few counts of this clonotype. The V and J genes are TRBV7-9 and TRBJ1-1; D is unresolved. Germline V gene sequence: CDR1 SEHNR, CDR2 FQNEAQ (reference sequence). This CDR3 is 16 amino acids long. V was pared by 5 bases and J by 6 bases, with 22 bases between. In DNA, the CDR3 is TGTGCCAGCAGCACGAAGAAGGGATTAGGGTCCCCTGAAGCTTTCTTT. It specifies CASSTKKGLGSPEAFF.

This clonotype was observed a few times. J is TRBJ1-1 and V is TRBV12-5; 7 bases map to TRBD1. V shed 1 base and J 0 bases; nucleotides not matched to a gene: 5. The germline V gene has CDR1 LGHNT and CDR2 FRNRAP. The CDR3 contains 16 residues. The CDR3 DNA reads as TGTGCTAGTGGTTTGGACCCGGACAGGCTGAACACTGAAGCTTTCTTT. It specifies CASGLDPDRLNTEAFF.

The J gene is TRBJ2-1, the V gene TRBV20-1; TRBD2 aligns across 9 bases. The germline gives CDR1 DFQATT, CDR2 SNEGSKA (reference sequence). The ends lost 0 bases at V and 7 bases at J; junction bases unmatched: 7. This CDR3 is 15 amino acids long. The CDR3 nucleotides are TGCAGTGCTAGAGATCGCGGGAGGGCCTTGAATGAGCAGTTCTTC. This gives the protein CSARDRGRALNEQFF.

Points on this clonotype: This may be a read error: a much more frequent sequence differs by one nucleotide. The V call is TRBV2, the J call TRBJ1-2; D gene ambiguous. This CDR3 has 13 residues. Trimming took 8 bases from V and 8 from J, leaving 18 bases between them. Germline V gives CDR1 SNHLY, CDR2 FYNNEI. CDR3 sequence: CASGAGHGGGYTF. The CDR3 DNA sequence: TGTGCCAGCGGTGCTGGTCACGGTGGGGGCTACACCTTC.

This clonotype was observed a few times. The chain carries TRBV13 and TRBJ2-3, with D possibly TRBD2 on 6 matching bases. Germline V gene sequence: CDR1 PRHDT, CDR2 FYEKMQ (reference sequence). The V end lost 7 bases, the J end lost 0 bases, and 11 bases lay between the germline ends. This CDR3 is 14 amino acids long. The CDR3 loop is CASTASESTDTQYF. The CDR3 nucleotides read TGTGCCAGCACGGCTAGCGAAAGCACAGATACGCAGTATTTT.

V gene TRBV29-1 combines with J gene TRBJ1-1; D is undetermined. Trimming took 5 bases from V and 0 from J, leaving 19 bases between them. The CDR3 length is 16 residues. In germline, CDR1 is SQVTM, CDR2 ANQGSEA. The CDR3 DNA reads TGCAGCGTTCGGCGCCAGGAGTTCGCTCTGAACACTGAAGCTTTCTTT. Protein product: CSVRRQEFALNTEAFF.

This clonotype was seen at least ten times. The chain is built from TRBV6-5 and TRBJ1-2; D call uncertain. V was pared by 2 bases and J by 3 bases, with 10 bases between. The germline gives CDR1 MNHEY, CDR2 SVGAGI. This CDR3 contains 14 residues. The CDR3 here is CASSYAFQDYGYTF. CDR3 bases: TGTGCCAGCAGTTACGCCTTCCAGGACTATGGCTACACCTTC.

In regard to this clonotype: Being one base from a much bigger clone, this may be a read error. The gene calls are TRBV6-5 and TRBJ1-5; D is ambiguous. Germline loops: CDR1 MNHEY, CDR2 SVGAGI. This CDR3 is 14 amino acids long. In nucleotides, the CDR3 is TGTGCCGGCAGTTACTCGCGGGAAGGGCAGCCCCAGCATTTT. It specifies CAGSYSREGQPQHF.

Only a few counts were recorded for this clonotype. J is TRBJ2-7 and V is TRBV29-1; D might be TRBD1 (5 bases). The V gene's germline CDR1 is SQVTM and CDR2 ANQGSEA. CDR3 size: 12 residues. Trimming took 5 bases from V and 5 from J, leaving 13 bases between them. The CDR3 bases are TGCAGCGTTCCGGTAGGGGCTGACGAGCAGTACTTC. Protein product: CSVPVGADEQYF.

The chain recombines TRBV27 with TRBJ2-2; D is ambiguous. V dropped 3 bases and J dropped 0 bases, with 5 bases sitting between them. There are 14 residues in the CDR3. Germline values: CDR1 MNHEY, CDR2 SMNVEV (reference sequence). Here the CDR3 DNA reads TGTGCCAGCAGTTTCTCAACGAACACCGGGGAGCTGTTTTTT. Its translation: CASSFSTNTGELFF.

The chain recombines TRBV20-1 with TRBJ1-5, with D unresolved. Germline V gives CDR1 DFQATT, CDR2 SNEGSKA (reference sequence). V gave up 5 bases and J gave up 3 bases, with 14 bases separating them. This CDR3 is 14 amino acids long. CDR3 loop: CSASLALTNQPQHF. The CDR3 coding sequence is TGCAGTGCTTCACTCGCCCTCACCAATCAGCCCCAGCATTTT.

This clonotype has just one count. This chain links TRBV7-9 with TRBJ1-3; 11 bases match TRBD1. The CDR3 runs 16 residues. The trim removed 5 bases at V and 4 bases at J, leaving 7 bases unmatched. Germline V gives CDR1 SEHNR, CDR2 FQNEAQ (reference sequence). Here the CDR3 DNA reads TGTGCCAGCAGCAATAGGGACAGGGGGTTCGGAAACACCATATATTTT. It is translated as CASSNRDRGFGNTIYF.

This clonotype occurred a few times. This chain links TRBV7-6 with TRBJ2-2; D uncertain. Looked up from germline, CDR1 is SGHVS and CDR2 is FNYEAQ. The CDR3 contains 14 residues. The V end lost 5 bases, the J end lost 4 bases, and 11 bases lay between the germline ends. CDR3 coding DNA: TGTGCCAGCAGCACTAATTCCCTCACCGGGGAGCTGTTTTTT. It encodes CASSTNSLTGELFF. The whole variable domain, remainder taken from reference TRBV7-6 and TRBJ2-2, is GAGVSQSPRYKVTKRGQDVALRCDPISGHVSLYWYRQALGQGPEFLTYFNYEAQQDKSGLPNDRFSAERPEGSISTLTIQRTEQRDSAMYRCASSTNSLTGELFFGEGSRLTVL.

This clonotype was observed a few times. This chain connects TRBV20-1 to TRBJ1-6; 7 nucleotides line up with TRBD1. The CDR3 contains 16 residues. The J segment lost 5 bases and the V segment lost 0 bases, leaving 7 bases of the junction unmatched. Germline V gene lookup returns CDR1 DFQATT and CDR2 SNEGSKA (reference sequence). The CDR3 nucleotides read TGCAGTGCTAGAGATTTCATGACAGGGAATAATTCACCCCTCCACTTT. As protein: CSARDFMTGNNSPLHF.